The 21 T cell receptor beta chains presented below share a single source sample, sequenced in a study of blood T cell repertoires in COVID-19. Sequencing was performed with immunoSEQ multiplex PCR; in TCRdb, only in-frame clones are kept and a portion is missing. The top ten hold about 9.1% of the sample, which has 200,000 to 300,000 clones, under 90% seen once. Sequencing was performed on peripheral blood. These TCRs come from a human donor in a cohort sampled during active COVID-19.

This clone occurred once. The rearrangement uses TRBV4-2 and TRBJ2-3; 11 nucleotides agree with TRBD2. V was clipped by 0 bases and J by 5 bases; unmatched bases: 7. The CDR3 consists of 17 residues. Germline V gives CDR1 LGHNA, CDR2 YNFKEQ. This chain's CDR3 is CASSQDTSGSRRDTQYF. The CDR3 DNA follows: TGTGCCAGCAGCCAAGATACTAGCGGGAGCCGGAGAGATACGCAGTATTTT.

The chain is built from TRBV7-2 and TRBJ2-3, with 7 bases aligning to TRBD2. Germline lookup yields CDR1 SGHTA and CDR2 FQGNSA. This CDR3 is built from 14 residues. V shed 8 bases, J shed 2 bases, and the junction held 7 bases outside the gene matches. The CDR3 region is CASQLAPNTDTQYF. CDR3 sequence (DNA): TGTGCCAGCCAACTAGCGCCCAACACAGATACGCAGTATTTT.

This clone was picked up a small number of times. The chain links TRBV18 to TRBJ2-7; a possible D gene is TRBD2 (6 bases). Germline lookup yields CDR1 KGHSH and CDR2 LQKENI. Trimming stripped 0 bases from V and 12 bases from J, with 12 bases between. The CDR3 sequence is 12 residues long. CDR3 in DNA: TGTGCCAGCTCACCACCCATCGGGGAGGTGTACTTC. This translates into CASSPPIGEVYF.

This clone turned up a few times. V usage is TRBV9 and J usage is TRBJ2-1; TRBD2 aligns across 15 bases. Germline V CDR1 and CDR2: SGDLS, YYNGEE. The CDR3 is 18 amino acids. The junction had 14 bases not matched to a gene; V was cut back by 5 bases and J by 8 bases. Here the CDR3 DNA reads TGTGCCAGCAGTTCCCGCCCCCCGGGACTAGCGGGAGGCGATGAGCAGTTCTTC. Its translation: CASSSRPPGLAGGDEQFF.

The V gene is TRBV5-1, the J gene TRBJ2-2; 8 nucleotides align to TRBD1. Germline values: CDR1 SGHRS, CDR2 YFSETQ. V lost 4 bases and J lost 0; bases outside the gene matches: 5. CDR3 size: 16 residues. CDR3 protein: CASSSTGGPNTGELFF. The CDR3 region has the DNA TGCGCCAGCAGCAGTACAGGGGGACCGAACACCGGGGAGCTGTTTTTT.

The CDR3 region has the DNA TGTGCCAGCATGCCAAAAGGGGGCTGGGAGCCCCAGCATTTT. Residues: CASMPKGGWEPQHF. The chain couples TRBV2 to TRBJ1-5; TRBD1 matches 7 bases. Germline V gene lookup returns CDR1 SNHLY and CDR2 FYNNEI. The length of the CDR3 is 14 residues. J was trimmed by 8 bases and V by 7 bases; bases with no gene match: 11.

This clone was found a few times. V and J are TRBV29-1 and TRBJ2-7; D remains ambiguous. There are 14 residues in the CDR3. Germline CDR1 SQVTM, CDR2 ANQGSEA. V was cut by 5 bases and J by 3 bases, with 17 bases left in between. CDR3 nucleotides: TGCAGCGTTCAAGTGGGCAGGCCGGACTACGAGCAGTACTTC. This translates into CSVQVGRPDYEQYF.

The V call is TRBV5-4, the J call TRBJ2-5, with 9 nucleotides matching TRBD2. With 2 bases clipped from V and 2 bases from J, the junction kept 7 bases outside the gene matches. The CDR3 is 16 residues long. Per the germline V gene, CDR1 is SGHNT and CDR2 is YYREEE (reference sequence). CDR3 nucleotide sequence: TGTGCCAGCAGCTTCCCAAGCGGGGGGAATCAAGAGACCCAGTACTTC. As protein: CASSFPSGGNQETQYF.

V and J are TRBV29-1 and TRBJ2-5; TRBD2 matches 7 bases. Germline CDR1 is SQVTM and CDR2 is ANQGSEA. The CDR3 is 14 residues long. V lost 5 bases, J lost 2 bases, and 8 bases stayed unmatched. In DNA form, the CDR3 reads TGCAGCGTTTCTCTGGCTAGCGGACAAGAGACCCAGTACTTC. It is translated as CSVSLASGQETQYF.

V and J are TRBV10-1 and TRBJ1-1; 9 bases fit TRBD1. Per the germline V gene, CDR1 is WNHNN and CDR2 is SYGVQD (reference sequence). The CDR3 runs 16 residues. V lost 6 bases and J lost 5; bases outside the gene matches: 13. CDR3 DNA sequence: TGCGCCAGCAGGGGGAGGGGACAGGGTGTTAGGACTGAAGCTTTCTTT. Its protein is CASRGRGQGVRTEAFF.

The chain couples TRBV5-1 to TRBJ1-1, with TRBD1 matching over 8 bases. The length of the CDR3 is 14 residues. Germline lookup yields CDR1 SGHRS and CDR2 YFSETQ. V gave up 4 bases and J gave up 3 bases; unmatched junction bases: 5. CDR3 nucleotide sequence: TGCGCCAGCAGCCCGACAGGGGTTGACACTGAAGCTTTCTTT. Translation gives CASSPTGVDTEAFF.

J is TRBJ2-1 and V is TRBV7-8; 11 nucleotides line up with TRBD2. The V segment lost 0 bases and the J segment 10 bases; nucleotides outside the gene matches: 8. Germline loops: CDR1 SGHVS, CDR2 FQNEAQ. This CDR3 contains 16 residues. The DNA for the CDR3 is TGTGCCAGCAGCTTAGCTTTGCTAGCGGGAGGACAGGAGCAGTTCTTC. It translates to CASSLALLAGGQEQFF.

V usage is TRBV7-2 and J usage is TRBJ2-1; 7 nucleotides align to TRBD1. CDR1 and CDR2 (germline): SGHTA, FQGNSA. V gave up 2 bases and J gave up 9 bases; unmatched junction bases: 16. The CDR3 length is 17 residues. In DNA, the CDR3 is TGTGCCAGCAGCTTAAATCGGGCAGGGGGACCTCAGGGTGAGCAGTTCTTC. The encoded protein is CASSLNRAGGPQGEQFF.

This chain uses TRBV11-1 with TRBJ1-5; tentative D call: TRBD1 (5 bases). The germline V and J ends were trimmed by 4 bases and 7 bases, with 11 bases remaining between them. The germline gives CDR1 SGHAT, CDR2 FQDESV (reference sequence). This CDR3 region has 13 residues. Here the CDR3 DNA reads TGTGCCAGCAGCTCAGGGTTACAACAGCCCCAGCATTTT. Translating it yields CASSSGLQQPQHF.

This sequence joins TRBV21-1 and TRBJ2-3; the DNA was not used to check the table's D call, TRBD1. TRBV21-1 is a listed pseudogene. The CDR3 spans 21 residues. Here the CDR3 reads CASSKSPLGTAQTFNTDTQYF. The CDR3 bases are TGTGCCAGCAGCAAATCCCCCCTCGGGACAGCGCAAACCTTTAACACAGATACGCAGTATTTT.

The rearrangement links TRBV6-1 to TRBJ2-5; the match to TRBD2 covers 7 bases. Unmatched junction bases numbered 7, after V lost 2 bases and J lost 1 base. Per germline, CDR1 MNHNS and CDR2 SASEGT. This CDR3 has 16 amino acids. In DNA, the CDR3 is TGTGCCAGCAGTGAAAGGGCTAGCGGCATCCAAGAGACCCAGTACTTC. Translation gives CASSERASGIQETQYF.

V and J are TRBV18 and TRBJ2-3; D is ambiguous. V was clipped by 0 bases and J by 4 bases, with 8 bases between them. Germline V gives CDR1 KGHSH, CDR2 LQKENI. The CDR3 extends over 14 amino acids. As DNA, the CDR3 is TGTGCCAGCTCACCACCGAGTTTCGCAGATACGCAGTATTTT. It translates to CASSPPSFADTQYF.

This chain joins TRBV19 and TRBJ2-3, with D maybe TRBD2 (6 bases). Germline V gene lookup returns CDR1 LNHDA and CDR2 SQIVND (reference sequence). There are 15 residues in the CDR3. Trimming removed 6 bases from V and 9 bases from J, with 22 bases in between. The CDR3 sequence is CASRPTRVGGRTQYF. CDR3 bases: TGTGCCAGTAGACCGACTCGGGTGGGGGGTAGAACGCAGTATTTT.

The V gene is TRBV5-6, the J gene TRBJ1-2; D gene uncertain. The germline V gene has CDR1 SGHDT and CDR2 YYEEEE. The CDR3 is 13 amino acids. Trimming removed 4 bases from V and 6 bases from J, with 13 bases in between. The CDR3 bases are TGTGCCAGCAGCCCCAGGAGGGCTGATGGCTACACCTTC. As protein: CASSPRRADGYTF.

The chain carries TRBV9 and TRBJ2-7; 12 bases map to TRBD1. Germline CDR1 SGDLS, CDR2 YYNGEE. CDR3 size: 18 residues. V dropped 4 bases and J dropped 3; count of bases not matched to a gene: 14. CDR3: CASSPIPGQGAGHYEQYF. The CDR3 DNA is TGTGCCAGCAGCCCCATACCGGGACAGGGGGCGGGCCACTACGAGCAGTACTTC.

The CDR3 loop reads CASSQGNRVVNQPQHF. In DNA form, the CDR3 reads TGCGCCAGCAGCCAAGGGAACAGGGTAGTTAATCAGCCCCAGCATTTT. J is TRBJ1-5 and V is TRBV4-3; tentative D call: TRBD1 (6 bases). Germline CDR1 is LGHNA and CDR2 is YSLEER. Trimming left V 1 base short and J 4 bases short, with 14 bases between. This CDR3 has 16 residues.